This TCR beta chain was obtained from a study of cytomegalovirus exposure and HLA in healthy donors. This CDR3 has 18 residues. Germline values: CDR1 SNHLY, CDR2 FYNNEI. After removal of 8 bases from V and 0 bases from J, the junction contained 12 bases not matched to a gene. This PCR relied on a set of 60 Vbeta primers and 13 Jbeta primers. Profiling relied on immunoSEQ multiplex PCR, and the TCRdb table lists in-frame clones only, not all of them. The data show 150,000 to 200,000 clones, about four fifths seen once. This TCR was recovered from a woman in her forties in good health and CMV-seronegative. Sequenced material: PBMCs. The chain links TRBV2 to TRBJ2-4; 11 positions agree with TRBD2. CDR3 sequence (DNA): TGTGCCAGCGCCAGGGGGACTAGCGGATTTATAGCCAAAAACATTCAGTACTTC. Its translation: CASARGTSGFIAKNIQYF. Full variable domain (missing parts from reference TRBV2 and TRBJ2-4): EPEVTQTPSHQVTQMGQEVILRCVPISNHLYFYWYRQILGQKVEFLVSFYNNEISEKSEIFDDQFSVERPDGSNFTLKIRSTKLEDSAMYFCASARGTSGFIAKNIQYFGAGTRLSVL.